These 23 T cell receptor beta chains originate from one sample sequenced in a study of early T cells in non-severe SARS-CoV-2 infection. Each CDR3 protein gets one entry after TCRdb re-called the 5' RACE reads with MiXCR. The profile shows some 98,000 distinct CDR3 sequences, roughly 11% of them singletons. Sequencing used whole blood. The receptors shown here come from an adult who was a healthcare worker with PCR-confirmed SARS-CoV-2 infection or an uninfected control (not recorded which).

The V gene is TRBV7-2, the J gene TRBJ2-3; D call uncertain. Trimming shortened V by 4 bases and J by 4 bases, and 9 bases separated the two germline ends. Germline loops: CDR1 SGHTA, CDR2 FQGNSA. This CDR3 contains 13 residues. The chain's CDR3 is CASSSGEADTQYF. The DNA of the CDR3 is TGTGCCAGCAGCTCTGGTGAGGCAGATACGCAGTATTTT. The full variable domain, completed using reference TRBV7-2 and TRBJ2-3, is GAGVSQSPSNKVTEKGKDVELRCDPISGHTALYWYRQSLGQGLEFLIYFQGNSAPDKSGLPSDRFSAERTGGSVSTLTIQRTQQEDSAVYLCASSSGEADTQYFGPGTRLTVL.

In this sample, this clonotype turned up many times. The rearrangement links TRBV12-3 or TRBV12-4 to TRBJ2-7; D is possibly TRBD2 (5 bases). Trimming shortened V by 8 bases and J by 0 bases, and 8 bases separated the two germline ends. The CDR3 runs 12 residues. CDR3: CASAGNSYEQYF. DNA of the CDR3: TGTGCCAGCGCCGGGAACTCCTACGAGCAGTACTTC.

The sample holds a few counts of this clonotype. The CDR3 DNA follows: TGTGCCAGCAGCTCCTTAGCGGGGCTGCAGTATTTT. Translated, it gives CASSSLAGLQYF. The V and J genes are TRBV7-9 and TRBJ2-3, with 8 bases identical to TRBD2. V lost 4 bases, J lost 11 bases, and 5 bases stayed unmatched. Per germline, CDR1 SEHNR and CDR2 FQNEAQ (reference sequence). The CDR3 runs to 12 residues.

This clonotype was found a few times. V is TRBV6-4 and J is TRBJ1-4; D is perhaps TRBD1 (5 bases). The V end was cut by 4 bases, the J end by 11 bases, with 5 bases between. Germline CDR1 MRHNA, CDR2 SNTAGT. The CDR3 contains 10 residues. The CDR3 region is CASSGGKLFF. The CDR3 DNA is TGTGCCAGCAGTGGGGGGAAACTGTTTTTT.

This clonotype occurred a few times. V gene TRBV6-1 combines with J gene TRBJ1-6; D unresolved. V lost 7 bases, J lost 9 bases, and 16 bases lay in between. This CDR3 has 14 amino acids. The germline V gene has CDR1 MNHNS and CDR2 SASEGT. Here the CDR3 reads CASTPNPRPSPLHF. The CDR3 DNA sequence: TGTGCCAGCACCCCCAATCCTCGCCCTTCACCCCTCCACTTT.

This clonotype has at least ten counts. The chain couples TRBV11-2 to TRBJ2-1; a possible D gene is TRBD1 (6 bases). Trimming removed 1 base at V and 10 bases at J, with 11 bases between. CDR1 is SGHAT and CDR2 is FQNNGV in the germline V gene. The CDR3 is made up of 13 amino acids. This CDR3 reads CASSLVVDREQFF. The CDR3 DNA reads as TGTGCCAGCAGCTTAGTGGTCGACAGGGAGCAGTTCTTC.

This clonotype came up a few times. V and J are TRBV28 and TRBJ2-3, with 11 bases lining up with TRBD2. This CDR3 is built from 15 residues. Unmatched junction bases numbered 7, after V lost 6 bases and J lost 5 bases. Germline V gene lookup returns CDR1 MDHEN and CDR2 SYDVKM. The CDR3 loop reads CASSPGTSGLDTQYF. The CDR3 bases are TGTGCCAGCAGCCCGGGGACTAGCGGTTTAGATACGCAGTATTTT.

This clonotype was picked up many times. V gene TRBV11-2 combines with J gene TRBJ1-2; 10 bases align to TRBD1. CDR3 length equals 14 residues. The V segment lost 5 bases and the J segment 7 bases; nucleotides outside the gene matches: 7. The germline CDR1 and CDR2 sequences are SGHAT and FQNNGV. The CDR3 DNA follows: TGTGCCAGCAGCCCCCTGACAGGGGGCCTTGGCTACACCTTC. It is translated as CASSPLTGGLGYTF.

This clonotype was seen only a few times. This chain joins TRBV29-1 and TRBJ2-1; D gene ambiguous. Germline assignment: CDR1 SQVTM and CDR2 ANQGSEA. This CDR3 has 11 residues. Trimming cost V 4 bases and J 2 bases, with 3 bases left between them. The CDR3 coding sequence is TGCAGCGTTGTTACCTACAATGAGCAGTTCTTC. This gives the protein CSVVTYNEQFF.

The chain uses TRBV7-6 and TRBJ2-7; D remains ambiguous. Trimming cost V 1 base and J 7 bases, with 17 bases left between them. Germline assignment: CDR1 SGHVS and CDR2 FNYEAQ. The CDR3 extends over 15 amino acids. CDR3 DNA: TGTGCCAGCAGCTTAGATGGGTCCCCAAGTCGGGAGCAGTACTTC. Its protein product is CASSLDGSPSREQYF.

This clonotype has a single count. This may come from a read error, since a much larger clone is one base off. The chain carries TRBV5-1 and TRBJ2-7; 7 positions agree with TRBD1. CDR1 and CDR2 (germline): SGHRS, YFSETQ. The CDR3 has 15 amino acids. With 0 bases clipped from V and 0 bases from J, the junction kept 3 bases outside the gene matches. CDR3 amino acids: CASSLETGPSYEQYF. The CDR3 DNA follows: TGCGCCAGCAGCTTGGAGACAGGGCCCTCCTACGAGCAGTACTTC.

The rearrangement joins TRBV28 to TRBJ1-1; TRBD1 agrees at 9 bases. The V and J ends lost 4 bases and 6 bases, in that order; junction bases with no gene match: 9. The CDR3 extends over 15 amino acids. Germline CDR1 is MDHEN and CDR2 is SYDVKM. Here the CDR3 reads CASSSPRGTGPEAFF. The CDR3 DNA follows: TGTGCCAGCAGTTCACCCCGTGGGACAGGGCCTGAAGCTTTCTTT.

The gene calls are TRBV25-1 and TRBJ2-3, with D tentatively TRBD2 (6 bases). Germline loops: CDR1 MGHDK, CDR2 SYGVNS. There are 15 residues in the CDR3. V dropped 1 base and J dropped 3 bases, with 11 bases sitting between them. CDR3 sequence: CASSEFGSLTDTQYF. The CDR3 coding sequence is TGTGCCAGCAGTGAATTCGGGAGTCTGACAGATACGCAGTATTTT.

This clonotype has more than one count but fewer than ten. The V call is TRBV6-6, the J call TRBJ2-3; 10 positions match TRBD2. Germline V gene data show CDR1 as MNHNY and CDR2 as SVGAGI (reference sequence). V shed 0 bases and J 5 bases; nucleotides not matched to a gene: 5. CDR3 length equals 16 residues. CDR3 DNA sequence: TGTGCCAGCAGTTACTCAGCTAGCGGGGGAGGAGATACGCAGTATTTT. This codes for CASSYSASGGGDTQYF.

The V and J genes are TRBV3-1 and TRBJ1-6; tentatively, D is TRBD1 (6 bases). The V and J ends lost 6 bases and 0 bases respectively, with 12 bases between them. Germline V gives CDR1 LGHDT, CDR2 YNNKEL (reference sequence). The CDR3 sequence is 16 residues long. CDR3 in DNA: TGTGCCAGCAGTTACAGGGAACCCTCCTATAATTCACCCCTCCACTTT. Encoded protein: CASSYREPSYNSPLHF. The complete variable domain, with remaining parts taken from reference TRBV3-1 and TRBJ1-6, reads DTAVSQTPKYLVTQMGNDKSIKCEQNLGHDTMYWYKQDSKKFLKIMFSYNNKELIINETVPNRFSPKSPDKAHLNLHINSLELGDSAVYFCASSYREPSYNSPLHFGNGTRLTVT.

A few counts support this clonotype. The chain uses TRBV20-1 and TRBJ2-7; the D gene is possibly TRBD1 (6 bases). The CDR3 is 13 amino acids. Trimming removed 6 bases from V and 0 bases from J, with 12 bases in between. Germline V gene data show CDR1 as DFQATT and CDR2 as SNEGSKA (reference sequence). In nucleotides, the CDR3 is TGCAGTGCCAGCACAGGGCTCTCCTACGAGCAGTACTTC. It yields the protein CSASTGLSYEQYF.

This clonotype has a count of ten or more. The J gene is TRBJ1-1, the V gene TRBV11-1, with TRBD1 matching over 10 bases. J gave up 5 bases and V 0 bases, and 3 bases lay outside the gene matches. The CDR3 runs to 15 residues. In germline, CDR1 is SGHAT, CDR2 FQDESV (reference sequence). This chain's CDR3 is CASSLALGQGTEAFF. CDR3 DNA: TGTGCCAGCAGCTTAGCGTTGGGACAGGGGACTGAAGCTTTCTTT.

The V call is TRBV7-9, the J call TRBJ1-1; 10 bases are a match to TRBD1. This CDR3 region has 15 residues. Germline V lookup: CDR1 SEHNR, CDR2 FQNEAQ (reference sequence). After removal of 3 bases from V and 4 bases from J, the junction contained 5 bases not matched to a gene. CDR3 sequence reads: CASSFRTGGVTEAFF. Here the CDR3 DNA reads TGTGCCAGCAGCTTCCGGACAGGGGGAGTCACTGAAGCTTTCTTT.

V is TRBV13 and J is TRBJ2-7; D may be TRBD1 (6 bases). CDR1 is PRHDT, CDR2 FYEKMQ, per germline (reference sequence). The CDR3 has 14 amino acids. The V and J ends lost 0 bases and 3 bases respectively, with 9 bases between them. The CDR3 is CASSLGNRVYEQYF. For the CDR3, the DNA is TGTGCCAGCAGCTTAGGGAACAGGGTCTACGAGCAGTACTTC.

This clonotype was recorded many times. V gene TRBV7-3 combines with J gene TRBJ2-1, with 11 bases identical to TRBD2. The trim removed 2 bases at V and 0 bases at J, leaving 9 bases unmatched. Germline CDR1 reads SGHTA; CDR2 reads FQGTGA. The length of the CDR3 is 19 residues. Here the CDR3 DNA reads TGTGCCAGCAGCTTACGGGCTAGCGGGAGGTTACCCTCCTACAATGAGCAGTTCTTC. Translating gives CASSLRASGRLPSYNEQFF.

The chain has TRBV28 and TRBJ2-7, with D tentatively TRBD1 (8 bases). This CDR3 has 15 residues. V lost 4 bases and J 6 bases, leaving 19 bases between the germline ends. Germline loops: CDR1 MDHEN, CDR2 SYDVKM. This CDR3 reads CASSSVGQGGVEQYF. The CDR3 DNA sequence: TGTGCCAGCAGTTCCGTCGGACAGGGAGGGGTCGAGCAGTACTTC. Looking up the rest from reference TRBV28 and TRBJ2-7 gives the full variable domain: DVKVTQSSRYLVKRTGEKVFLECVQDMDHENMFWYRQDPGLGLRLIYFSYDVKMKEKGDIPEGYSVSREKKERFSLILESASTNQTSMYLCASSSVGQGGVEQYFGPGTRLTVT.

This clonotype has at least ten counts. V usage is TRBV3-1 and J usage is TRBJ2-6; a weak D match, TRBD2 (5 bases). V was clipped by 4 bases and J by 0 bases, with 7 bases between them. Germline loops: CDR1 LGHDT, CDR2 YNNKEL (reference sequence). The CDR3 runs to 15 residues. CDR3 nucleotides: TGTGCCAGCAGCCCTAGCAGCTCTGGGGCCAACGTCCTGACTTTC. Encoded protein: CASSPSSSGANVLTF.

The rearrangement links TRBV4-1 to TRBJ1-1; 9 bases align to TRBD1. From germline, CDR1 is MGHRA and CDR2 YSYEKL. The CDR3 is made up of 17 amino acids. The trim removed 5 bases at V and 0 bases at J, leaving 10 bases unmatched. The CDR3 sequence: CASSGTGLPPMNTEAFF. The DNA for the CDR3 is TGCGCCAGCAGCGGGACAGGGCTCCCCCCCATGAACACTGAAGCTTTCTTT.